This passage covers 3 T cell receptor beta chains from one sample sequenced in a study of blood T cell repertoires in COVID-19. Clones were read by immunoSEQ multiplex PCR, and TCRdb kept only the in-frame ones, dropping some. The sample consists of about 58,000 clones, over 70% of them appearing once. Source material: peripheral blood. Receptors originate from a human donor in a cohort sampled during active COVID-19.

The genes are TRBV2 and TRBJ1-1; tentative D call: TRBD1 (6 bases). CDR1 and CDR2 (germline): SNHLY, FYNNEI. The CDR3 is 15 residues long. The ends were cut back, 8 bases at V and 3 bases at J, with 19 bases in the middle. CDR3 residues: CASPEGTGMYTEAFF. Here the CDR3 DNA reads TGTGCCAGCCCCGAGGGCACAGGGATGTACACTGAAGCTTTCTTT.

This chain uses TRBV7-2 with TRBJ1-4; 9 bases are shared with TRBD1. This CDR3 spans 15 amino acids. The germline V gene has CDR1 SGHTA and CDR2 FQGNSA. After removal of 5 bases from V and 10 bases from J, the junction contained 11 bases not matched to a gene. The CDR3 loop is CASSTDGTGTGKLFF. For the CDR3, the DNA is TGTGCCAGCAGCACAGACGGGACAGGGACTGGAAAACTGTTTTTT.

This chain joins TRBV19 and TRBJ2-7, with 7 bases matching TRBD1. The CDR3 runs 15 residues. Germline V gene data show CDR1 as LNHDA and CDR2 as SQIVND (reference sequence). V trimming: 4 bases; J trimming: 2 bases; junction bases outside the gene matches: 8. The CDR3 DNA reads TGTGCCAGTAGTAAATCCGGGACAGTCACCTACGAGCAGTACTTC. Its protein product is CASSKSGTVTYEQYF.